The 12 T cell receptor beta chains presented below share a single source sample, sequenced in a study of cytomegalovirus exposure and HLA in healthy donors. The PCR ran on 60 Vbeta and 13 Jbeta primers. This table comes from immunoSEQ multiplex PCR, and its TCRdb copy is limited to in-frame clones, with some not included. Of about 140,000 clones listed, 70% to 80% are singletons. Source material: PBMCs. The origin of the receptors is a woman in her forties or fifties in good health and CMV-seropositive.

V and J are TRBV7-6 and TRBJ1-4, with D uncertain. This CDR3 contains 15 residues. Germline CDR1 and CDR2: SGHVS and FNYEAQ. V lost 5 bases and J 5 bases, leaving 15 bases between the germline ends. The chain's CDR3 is CASSPQAPPNEKLFF. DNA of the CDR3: TGTGCCAGCAGCCCTCAGGCCCCGCCGAATGAAAAACTGTTTTTT.

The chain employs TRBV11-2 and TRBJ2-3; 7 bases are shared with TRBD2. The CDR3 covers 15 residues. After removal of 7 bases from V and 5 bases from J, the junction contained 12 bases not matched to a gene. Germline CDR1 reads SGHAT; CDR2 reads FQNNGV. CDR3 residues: CASTNRMGGGDTQYF. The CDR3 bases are TGTGCCAGCACCAATAGAATGGGGGGGGGAGATACGCAGTATTTT.

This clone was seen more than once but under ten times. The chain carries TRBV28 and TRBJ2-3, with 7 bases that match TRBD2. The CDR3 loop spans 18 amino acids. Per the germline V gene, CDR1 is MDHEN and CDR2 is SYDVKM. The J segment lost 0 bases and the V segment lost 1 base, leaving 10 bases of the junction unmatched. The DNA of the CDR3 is TGTGCCAGCAGTTTATCCCCAACTAGCGCCACTAGCACAGATACGCAGTATTTT. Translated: CASSLSPTSATSTDTQYF.

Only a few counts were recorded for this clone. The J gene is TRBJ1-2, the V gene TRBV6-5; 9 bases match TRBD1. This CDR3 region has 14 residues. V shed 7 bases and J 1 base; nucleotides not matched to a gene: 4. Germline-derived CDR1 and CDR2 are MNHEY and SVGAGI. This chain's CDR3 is CASNRQGGNYGYTF. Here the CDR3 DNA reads TGTGCCAGCAACAGACAGGGGGGTAACTATGGCTACACCTTC.

The DNA of the CDR3 is TGCGCCAGCAGCCAAGAAAGGGGGCAGACCCAGTACTTC. Its translation is CASSQERGQTQYF. The V and J genes are TRBV4-3 and TRBJ2-5, with TRBD1 matching 7 bases. The CDR3 contains 13 residues. V shed 0 bases, J shed 6 bases, and the junction held 1 base outside the gene matches. Per the germline V gene, CDR1 is LGHNA and CDR2 is YSLEER.

The CDR3: CASSPQAGGNQPQHF. Here the CDR3 DNA reads TGTGCCAGCTCACCACAGGCAGGGGGCAATCAGCCCCAGCATTTT. The chain combines TRBV18 with TRBJ1-5; possible D gene TRBD1, 6 bases. The CDR3 is 15 residues long. CDR1 is KGHSH, CDR2 LQKENI, per germline. V was cut by 1 base and J by 2 bases, with 9 bases left in between.

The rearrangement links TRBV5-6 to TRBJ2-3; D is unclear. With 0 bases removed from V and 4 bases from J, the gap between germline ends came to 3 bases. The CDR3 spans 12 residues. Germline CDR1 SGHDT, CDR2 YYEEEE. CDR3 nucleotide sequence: TGTGCCAGCAGCTTGGCATCAGATACGCAGTATTTT. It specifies CASSLASDTQYF.

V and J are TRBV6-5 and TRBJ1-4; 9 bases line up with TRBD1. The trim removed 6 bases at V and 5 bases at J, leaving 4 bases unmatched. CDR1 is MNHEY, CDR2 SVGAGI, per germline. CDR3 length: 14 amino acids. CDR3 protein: CASRLDRGNEKLFF. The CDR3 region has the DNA TGTGCCAGCAGACTCGACAGGGGGAATGAAAAACTGTTTTTT.

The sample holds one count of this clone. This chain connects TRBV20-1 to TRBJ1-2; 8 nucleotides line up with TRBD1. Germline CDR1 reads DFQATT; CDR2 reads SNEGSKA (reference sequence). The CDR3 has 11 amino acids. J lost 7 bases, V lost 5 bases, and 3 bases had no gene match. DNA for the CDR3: TGCAGTGCTGGCAGGGGGCTTGGCTACACCTTC. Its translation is CSAGRGLGYTF.

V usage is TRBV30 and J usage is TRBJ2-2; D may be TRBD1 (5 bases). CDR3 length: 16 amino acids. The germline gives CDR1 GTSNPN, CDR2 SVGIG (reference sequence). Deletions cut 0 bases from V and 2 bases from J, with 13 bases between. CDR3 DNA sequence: TGTGCCTGGAGTGTAGGTTCGACAGTTAACACCGGGGAGCTGTTTTTT. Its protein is CAWSVGSTVNTGELFF.

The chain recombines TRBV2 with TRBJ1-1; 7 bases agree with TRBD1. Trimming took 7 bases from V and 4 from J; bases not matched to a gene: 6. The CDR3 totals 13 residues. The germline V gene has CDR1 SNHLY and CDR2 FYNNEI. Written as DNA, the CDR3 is TGTGCCAGCAATAGCAGGGGGTTCACTGAAGCTTTCTTT. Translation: CASNSRGFTEAFF.

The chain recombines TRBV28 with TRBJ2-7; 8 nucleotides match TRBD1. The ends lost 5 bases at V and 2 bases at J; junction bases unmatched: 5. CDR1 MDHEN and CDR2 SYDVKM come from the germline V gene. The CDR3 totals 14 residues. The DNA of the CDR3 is TGTGCCAGCAGTGCGACAGGGGCCACCTACGAGCAGTACTTC. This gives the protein CASSATGATYEQYF.